This note documents a single T cell receptor (beta chain) sequence. This specimen comes from a study of blood T cell repertoires in COVID-19. Across the study: Sites in the United States, Italy and Spain provided acute and convalescent COVID-19 samples. The cDNA or gDNA used as material had been derived from T cells, B-cell-depleted T cells, or PBMCs.

The CDR3 has 14 residues. The germline V gene has CDR1 SGHRS and CDR2 YFSETQ. V was clipped by 3 bases and J by 3 bases; unmatched bases: 5. Methods used by the authors: The authors estimated nucleated cell counts from reference gene primer amplification. The protocol was immunoSEQ multiplex PCR, while the TCRdb copy is restricted to in-frame clones and leaves out a portion. V, J and clone size derive from that table, while D and trimming were established from the DNA sequence. The top ten clones hold 6% to 8% of a sample with about 26,000 clones, around 61% of them seen once. The receptor was isolated from a man aged 60-69 years with active or convalescent COVID-19. Sample: peripheral blood. The chain carries TRBV5-1 and TRBJ2-7; 8 bases agree with TRBD2. The CDR3 DNA sequence: TGCGCCAGCAGCTCTAGCGGGCCCCACTACGAGCAGTACTTC. Its protein product is CASSSSGPHYEQYF.